The source of this T cell receptor beta chain is a study of T cell repertoires in cytomegalovirus infection. This clonotype occurred a few times. The antigen is undetermined. CDR1 and CDR2 (germline): MNHEY, SMNVEV (reference sequence). This CDR3 region has 15 residues. V lost 6 bases, J lost 1 base, and 13 bases lay in between. One entry per CDR3 protein, called by TCRdb with MiXCR from the reads. The sample has hundreds of thousands of distinct CDR3 sequences, roughly 30% seen once; the top ten hold more than 13%. The rearrangement uses TRBV27 and TRBJ2-4; D is undetermined. Specimen: cultured CD8+ T cells from PBMCs, collected from culture after CMV antigen stimulation. The source of this sequence is a human donor in good health (CMV status not recorded). Some clones in this sample may be carry-over from other donors' samples. In nucleotides, the CDR3 is TGTGCCAGCAGCACAATAGCTCTTGCCAAAAACATTCAGTACTTC. Translating it yields CASSTIALAKNIQYF.